A single sample gave rise to the 5 T cell receptor beta chains below, sequenced in a study of T cell changes during pregnancy in multiple sclerosis. The table came from immunoSEQ multiplex PCR; TCRdb's copy has only in-frame clones and leaves some out. Found here are tens of thousands of clones, 90% of them singletons; the top ten hold approximately 2.3%. The input for sequencing was peripheral blood, taken in the first trimester of pregnancy. These receptors were taken from a female donor in good health, enrolled as a control in a pregnancy study.

The chain is built from TRBV28 and TRBJ1-3, with D unresolved. The CDR3 is 15 residues long. Germline CDR1 and CDR2: MDHEN and SYDVKM. Trimming pared 7 bases from V and 0 bases from J, leaving 13 bases between. As DNA, the CDR3 is TGTGCCAGCAATAGAGCGAGCAGCTCTGGAAACACCATATATTTT. As protein: CASNRASSSGNTIYF.

V usage is TRBV5-5 and J usage is TRBJ2-7; no reliable D call. V was trimmed by 0 bases and J by 0 bases, leaving 7 bases between them. CDR1 and CDR2 (germline): SGHKS, YYEKEE (reference sequence). This CDR3 spans 14 amino acids. The CDR3 coding sequence is TGTGCCAGCAGCTTGGTACAGACCTCCTACGAGCAGTACTTC. Its protein product is CASSLVQTSYEQYF. Full variable domain (remainder filled in from reference TRBV5-5 and TRBJ2-7): DAGVTQSPTHLIKTRGQQVTLRCSPISGHKSVSWYQQVLGQGPQFIFQYYEKEERGRGNFPDRFSARQFPNYSSELNVNALLLGDSALYLCASSLVQTSYEQYFGPGTRLTVT.

V usage is TRBV4-1 and J usage is TRBJ2-7; 11 bases fit TRBD2. Germline V gives CDR1 MGHRA, CDR2 YSYEKL. The CDR3 length is 20 residues. V shed 1 base, J shed 0 bases, and the junction held 14 bases outside the gene matches. The CDR3 spells CASSQVTPSGGHGSSYEQYF. The DNA for the CDR3 is TGCGCCAGCAGCCAAGTTACTCCTAGCGGGGGGCACGGTAGCTCCTACGAGCAGTACTTC.

J is TRBJ2-5 and V is TRBV19; TRBD1 is a possible D gene (5 bases). From germline, CDR1 is LNHDA and CDR2 SQIVND (reference sequence). The CDR3 covers 13 residues. The germline V and J ends were trimmed by 8 bases and 8 bases, with 18 bases remaining between them. As DNA, the CDR3 is TGTGCCAGTTCCCTGGGGCAGTATGGAACCCAGTACTTC. It is translated as CASSLGQYGTQYF.

This sequence joins TRBV5-4 and TRBJ2-7, with 10 bases identical to TRBD1. Unmatched junction bases numbered 4, after V lost 3 bases and J lost 4 bases. Germline V gene sequence: CDR1 SGHNT, CDR2 YYREEE (reference sequence). The CDR3 extends over 14 amino acids. Written as DNA, the CDR3 is TGTGCCAGCAGCTCGCCGGGACAGGGGTACGAGCAGTACTTC. Amino acid sequence: CASSSPGQGYEQYF.